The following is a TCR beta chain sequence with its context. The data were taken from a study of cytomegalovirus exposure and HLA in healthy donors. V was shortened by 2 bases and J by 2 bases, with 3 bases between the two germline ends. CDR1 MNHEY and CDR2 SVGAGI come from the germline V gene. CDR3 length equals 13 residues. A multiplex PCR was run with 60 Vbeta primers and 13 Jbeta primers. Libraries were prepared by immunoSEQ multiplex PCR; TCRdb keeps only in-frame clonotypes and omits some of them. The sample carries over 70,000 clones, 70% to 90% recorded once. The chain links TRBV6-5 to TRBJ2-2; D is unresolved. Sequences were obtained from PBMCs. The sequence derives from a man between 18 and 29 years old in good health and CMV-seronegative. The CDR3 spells CASSYLNTGELFF. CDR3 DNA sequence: TGTGCCAGCAGTTACCTTAACACCGGGGAGCTGTTTTTT.